Listed below are T cell receptor beta chains from one sample, sequenced in a study of CD8+CD57+ T cells in acquired aplastic anemia. One entry per CDR3 protein, called by TCRdb with MiXCR from the reads. The sample has over 150,000 distinct CDR3 sequences, about 45% seen once; the top ten hold 2.5% to 3%. Specimen: sorted CD4+, CD8+, or CD8+CD57+ T cells (not recorded which) from PBMCs. The receptors derive from a human donor with aplastic anemia. CDR3s include the opening cysteine and the closing phenylalanine or tryptophan. A D gene is named only where the DNA matches it firmly. Only some rows state a clone size, as once, few, many or a class for expanded clones.

D gene | clone size | J gene | V gene | CDR3 DNA | CDR3 protein
. | . | TRBJ2-1 | TRBV11-2 | TGTGCCAGCAGCTTAGATGGTCTCATAAGCTCCTACAATGAGCAGTTCTTC | CASSLDGLISSYNEQFF
. | . | TRBJ2-5 | TRBV10-1 | TGCGCCAGCAGTGGTCCCGGACTTCCCGGGGCTTGGGAGACCCAGTACTTC | CASSGPGLPGAWETQYF
. | few | TRBJ2-1 | TRBV15 | TGTGCCACCAGCAGAGATCTGGGGAGTGAGCAGTTCTTC | CATSRDLGSEQFF
. | . | TRBJ2-1 | TRBV6-4 | TGTGCCAGCAGTGTATGGACTGGCTACAATGAGCAGTTCTTC | CASSVWTGYNEQFF
TRBD2 | few | TRBJ2-7 | TRBV10-3 | TGTGCCATCAGTCTTAATGGACTAGCGGGAGGCGAGCAGTACTTC | CAISLNGLAGGEQYF
. | . | TRBJ2-1 | TRBV24-1 | TGTGCCACCAGGGACCGGGATGAGCAGTTCTTC | CATRDRDEQFF
. | few | TRBJ2-2 | TRBV20-1 | TGCAGTGCTAGAGTTCCCGGCCACGGGACCGGGGAGCTGTTTTTT | CSARVPGHGTGELFF
. | few | TRBJ2-4 | TRBV6-7 | TGTGCCAGCAGTAACAGGGAAACGAACATTCAGTACTTC | CASSNRETNIQYF
TRBD2 | few | TRBJ2-1 | TRBV30 | TGTGCCTGGAGGCAGGCGGGAGAGTCCAATGAGCAGTTCTTC | CAWRQAGESNEQFF
TRBD2 | . | TRBJ2-3 | TRBV11-1 | TGTGCCAGCAGCTTAATAGCGGGGGGCAACACAGATACGCAGTATTTT | CASSLIAGGNTDTQYF
. | . | TRBJ1-1 | TRBV19 | TGTGCCAGTACCTCACTTATCTGGGACACTGAAGCTTTCTTT | CASTSLIWDTEAFF
TRBD1 | many | TRBJ1-1 | TRBV4-1 | TGCGCCAGCAGCCAAGAGCCGTTGACAGGGATAAACACTGAAGCTTTCTTT | CASSQEPLTGINTEAFF
. | . | TRBJ1-3 | TRBV20-1 | TGCAGTGCTAGAGATCGTAGGGCTGGAAACACCATATATTTT | CSARDRRAGNTIYF
. | many | TRBJ1-4 | TRBV19 | TGTGCCAGTAGTATACCCCCTGGGTCTAATGAAAAACTGTTTTTT | CASSIPPGSNEKLFF
. | many | TRBJ2-5 | TRBV15 | TGTGCCACCAGCAGAGCCCCTAGCCCAGAGACCCAGTACTTC | CATSRAPSPETQYF
TRBD2 | . | TRBJ2-5 | TRBV10-3 | TGTGCCATCAGTGAACCCGCTAGCGGGGGTGAGACCCAGTACTTC | CAISEPASGGETQYF
. | once | TRBJ2-7 | TRBV20-1 | TGCAGTGCTCCGGCGACAACTTACGAGCAGTACTTC | CSAPATTYEQYF
. | many | TRBJ1-3 | TRBV24-1 | TGTGCCACCAGTGACCCGATAGACTCTGGAAACACCATATATTTT | CATSDPIDSGNTIYF
. | once | TRBJ2-7 | TRBV7-3 | TGTGCCAGCAGCTTAAGGGGGGCCGGCTACGAGCAGTACTTC | CASSLRGAGYEQYF
. | . | TRBJ2-5 | TRBV20-1 | TGCAGTGCTAGTTTGGTGGGACCCCCTGGGGAGACCCAGTACTTC | CSASLVGPPGETQYF
. | many | TRBJ1-1 | TRBV7-2 | TGTGCCAGCAGCTTCGTCCAGGCCCCGAACACTGAAGCTTTCTTT | CASSFVQAPNTEAFF
. | . | TRBJ2-1 | TRBV20-1 | TGCAGTGCTAGAGCTCCTGCAGGGGGGGGGTACAATGAGCAGTTCTTC | CSARAPAGGGYNEQFF
. | many | TRBJ2-1 | TRBV6-5 | TGTGCCAGCAGTTACATGGCTTCCTACAATGAGCAGTTCTTC | CASSYMASYNEQFF
TRBD2 | few | TRBJ2-3 | TRBV19 | TGTGCCAGTAGTGGGGGAGGGGCCACAGATACGCAGTATTTT | CASSGGGATDTQYF
. | . | TRBJ1-2 | TRBV2 | TGTGCCAGCAGTTTGCGGGCCCTGGGGTCCTATGGCTACACCTTC | CASSLRALGSYGYTF
TRBD1 | . | TRBJ2-7 | TRBV2 | TGTGCCAGTCACAGGGGGCGCGAGCAGTACTTC | CASHRGREQYF
. | many | TRBJ2-1 | TRBV7-6 | TGTGCCAGCAGCCCCGCGACAGGTACAGGCAATGAGCAGTTCTTC | CASSPATGTGNEQFF
. | . | TRBJ2-7 | TRBV5-1 | TGCGCCAGCAGTCCAAGCGGGTCGACCTACGAGCAGTACTTC | CASSPSGSTYEQYF
. | many | TRBJ2-2 | TRBV6-4 | TGTGCCAGCAGTGACAAGGGAGACACCGGGGAGCTGTTTTTT | CASSDKGDTGELFF
. | once | TRBJ2-7 | TRBV10-3 | TGTGCCATCAGTGCATCAGTCCACGAGCAGTACTTC | CAISASVHEQYF
. | many | TRBJ2-7 | TRBV12-3/TRBV12-4 | TGTGCCAGCAGTCTGCGACAGACCTACGAGCAGTACTTC | CASSLRQTYEQYF
. | once | TRBJ2-3 | TRBV24-1 | TGTGCCACCAGTGATCCCCGCGGGGCAGATACGCAGTATTTT | CATSDPRGADTQYF
. | few | TRBJ2-3 | TRBV6-1 | TGTGCCAGCAGTGATGGGGATGAGGGGGGTTTAGATACGCAGTATTTT | CASSDGDEGGLDTQYF
. | . | TRBJ1-4 | TRBV5-4 | TGTGCCAGCAGCTTGGGGACGGGGGGGTCAACTAATGAAAAACTGTTTTTT | CASSLGTGGSTNEKLFF
. | . | TRBJ2-1 | TRBV6-4 | TGTGCCAGCAGTGACTCGAACGAGGATGAGCAGTTCTTC | CASSDSNEDEQFF
. | . | TRBJ1-2 | TRBV12-3/TRBV12-4 | TGTGCCAGCAGGAGAGAGGGGATCTACGGCTACACCTTC | CASRREGIYGYTF
TRBD1 | many | TRBJ2-7 | TRBV6-1 | TGTGCCAGCAGACCCCCGGGACAGAGATCCTACGAGCAGTACTTC | CASRPPGQRSYEQYF
. | . | TRBJ1-4 | TRBV19 | TGTGCCAGTAGTATGAGAAGAGCTAATGAAAAACTGTTTTTT | CASSMRRANEKLFF
. | many | TRBJ2-7 | TRBV30 | TGTGCCTGGAGTGTAAACAGATTCTCCTACGAGCAGTACTTC | CAWSVNRFSYEQYF
TRBD2 | . | TRBJ2-7 | TRBV19 | TGTGCCAGTAGTAACCTAGCGGGAGGTCGCGAGCAGTACTTC | CASSNLAGGREQYF
TRBD2 | few | TRBJ2-7 | TRBV24-1 | TGTGCCACCTCTAGCGGGAGGGAGGGGTCAGGGGAGCAGTACTTC | CATSSGREGSGEQYF
. | many | TRBJ1-4 | TRBV10-3 | TGTGCCATCAGTGAAAGGGGGTCGACAACTAATGAAAAACTGTTTTTT | CAISERGSTTNEKLFF
. | once | TRBJ2-3 | TRBV25-1 | TGTGCCACCGATCGCTCCTGCACAGATACGCAGTATTTT | CATDRSCTDTQYF
TRBD1 | few | TRBJ1-2 | TRBV3-1 | TGTGCCAGCAGGGAGGTCAGGGGGAACTATGGCTACACCTTC | CASREVRGNYGYTF
TRBD1 | many | TRBJ2-5 | TRBV7-2 | TGTGCCAGCAGCTTAGGACAGGGAAGGCAAGAGACCCAGTACTTC | CASSLGQGRQETQYF
. | . | TRBJ1-2 | TRBV20-1 | TGCAGTGCTGGGAAGGGGGGGAGAGGGGCCTATGGCTACACCTTC | CSAGKGGRGAYGYTF